The clone carrying this T cell receptor (beta chain) showed up just a few times. The sample originates from a study of patients and donors after allogeneic stem cell transplantation. TCRdb redid the calling of the RT-PCR reads with MiXCR, one entry per CDR3 protein. The table records about a million distinct CDR3 sequences, roughly 18% of them present only once. There are 13 residues in the CDR3. The germline gives CDR1 DFQATT, CDR2 SNEGSKA (reference sequence). The ends were cut back, 3 bases at V and 3 bases at J, with 12 bases in the middle. The receptor was derived from a human donor who was either an allogeneic HSCT recipient or a stem cell or donor lymphocyte infusion donor (not recorded which). It is not recorded whose cells these are; they may come from a transplant donor. The specimen sequenced was blood, either unsorted or a sorted T cell fraction (not recorded which). The chain carries TRBV20-1 and TRBJ2-7; maybe TRBD2 (6 bases). The CDR3 DNA is TGCAGTGCTAGTCGGGAGCCTCACTACGAGCAGTACTTC. It translates to CSASREPHYEQYF.